This TCR beta chain came from a study of T cell changes during pregnancy in multiple sclerosis. Using immunoSEQ multiplex PCR, the repertoire was profiled, and TCRdb retains in-frame clones only, with some absent. In the table there are 65,000 to 95,000 clones, 89% of which are singletons. The source of this sequence is a female donor with multiple sclerosis, enrolled in a pregnancy study. The sequencing used peripheral blood, collected before pregnancy.

CDR3 in amino acids: CASSHGQETQYF. DNA for the CDR3: TGTGCCAGCAGCCACGGTCAAGAGACCCAGTACTTC. The V and J genes are TRBV11-2 and TRBJ2-5, with D unclear. CDR3 length equals 12 residues. Germline loops: CDR1 SGHAT, CDR2 FQNNGV. Deletions cut 5 bases from V and 2 bases from J, with 6 bases between.